The subject of this entry is one T cell receptor (beta chain). Enrollment of patients from Seattle took place during active infection, with longitudinal follow-up. Germline CDR1 and CDR2: SGHVS and FNYEAQ. V gave up 4 bases and J gave up 4 bases, with 14 bases separating them. There are 14 residues in the CDR3. This entry comes from a study of blood T cell repertoires in COVID-19. Across the study: Acute and convalescent COVID-19 specimens originated in the United States, Italy and Spain.

Authors' processing steps: The assay estimated nucleated cells by amplifying reference gene primers. Using immunoSEQ multiplex PCR, the repertoire was profiled, and TCRdb retains in-frame clones only, with some absent. V, J and clone size are taken as reported in that table, and D and trimming were inferred from the DNA itself. The repertoire holds about 410,000 clones, with around 91% as singletons. The chain employs TRBV7-6 and TRBJ2-7, with a weak D call TRBD2 (6 bases). This sequence originates from a woman in her forties with COVID-19, enrolled during active disease. Sequenced input: peripheral blood. The CDR3 DNA follows: TGTGCCAGCAGCTCACTAGCTTCCGGATACGAGCAGTACTTC. Encoded protein: CASSSLASGYEQYF.